Following are 20 T cell receptor beta chains from one sample sequenced in a study of control samples from healthy donors and cancer patients. Clones were sequenced by immunoSEQ multiplex PCR, and TCRdb holds only the in-frame ones, with some missing. Of tens of thousands of clones listed, 87% are singletons. Sequencing was performed on PBMCs. These receptors originate from a man aged 60 to 69 with head and neck cancer.

The chain carries TRBV7-8 and TRBJ2-7; D may be TRBD1 (5 bases). V was shortened by 2 bases and J by 6 bases, with 17 bases between the two germline ends. CDR1 and CDR2 from the germline V gene are SGHVS and FQNEAQ. This CDR3 is 15 amino acids long. DNA of the CDR3: TGTGCCAGCAGCTTATCGTGGGGCTCTGCTGGCGAGCAGTACTTC. It yields the protein CASSLSWGSAGEQYF.

This chain connects TRBV19 to TRBJ1-5; the D is unclear. The CDR3 is 15 residues long. V gave up 2 bases and J gave up 3 bases, with 11 bases separating them. CDR1 and CDR2 from the germline V gene are LNHDA and SQIVND (reference sequence). CDR3 in DNA: TGTGCCAGTAGTATAAGAGATAGCCCCAATCAGCCCCAGCATTTT. Amino acid sequence: CASSIRDSPNQPQHF.

The J gene is TRBJ2-5, the V gene TRBV7-2; D not certain. The V end lost 0 bases, the J end lost 4 bases, and 0 bases lay between the germline ends. CDR1 SGHTA and CDR2 FQGNSA come from the germline V gene. This CDR3 has 11 residues. CDR3 amino acids: CASSLAETQYF. CDR3 coding DNA: TGTGCCAGCAGCTTAGCAGAGACCCAGTACTTC.

The chain employs TRBV20-1 and TRBJ2-1, with TRBD2 matching over 9 bases. After removal of 3 bases from V and 7 bases from J, the junction contained 4 bases not matched to a gene. CDR3 size: 13 residues. Germline assignment: CDR1 DFQATT and CDR2 SNEGSKA (reference sequence). The CDR3 nucleotides are TGCAGTGCTAGTTCGACTAGCGGAAATGAGCAGTTCTTC. This gives the protein CSASSTSGNEQFF.

This chain connects TRBV4-1 to TRBJ2-2; D gene unclear. V was trimmed by 2 bases and J by 6 bases, leaving 1 base between them. The CDR3 totals 11 residues. CDR1 and CDR2 from the germline V gene are MGHRA and YSYEKL. DNA of the CDR3: TGCGCCAGCAGCCAATCCGGGGAGCTGTTTTTT. This codes for CASSQSGELFF.

V usage is TRBV10-3 and J usage is TRBJ2-5, with D perhaps assigned TRBD1 or TRBD2 (6 bases each). Germline CDR1 reads ENHRY; CDR2 reads SYGVKD. The CDR3 contains 15 residues. With 4 bases removed from V and 1 base from J, the gap between germline ends came to 13 bases. CDR3 sequence: CAISGRRGAQETQYF. CDR3 DNA sequence: TGTGCCATCAGTGGGCGGAGGGGGGCCCAAGAGACCCAGTACTTC.

This chain uses TRBV2 with TRBJ2-5, with a weak D call TRBD2 (6 bases). Trimming cost V 11 bases and J 5 bases, with 18 bases left between them. CDR3 length equals 13 residues. Germline V gives CDR1 SNHLY, CDR2 FYNNEI. CDR3: CAGGLSEGETQYF. The CDR3 region has the DNA TGTGCCGGGGGACTCTCCGAAGGGGAGACCCAGTACTTC.

J is TRBJ2-3 and V is TRBV28; D possibly corresponds to TRBD1 (6 bases). The CDR3 runs 14 residues. V was pared by 2 bases and J by 5 bases, with 11 bases between. Germline V gene sequence: CDR1 MDHEN, CDR2 SYDVKM. CDR3 sequence reads: CASSLPGVGDTQYF. Written as DNA, the CDR3 is TGTGCCAGCAGTTTACCAGGGGTGGGAGATACGCAGTATTTT.

The chain is built from TRBV18 and TRBJ2-3; tentatively, D is TRBD1 (5 bases). Germline V gene data show CDR1 as KGHSH and CDR2 as LQKENI. The CDR3 length is 13 residues. Trimming removed 2 bases at V and 7 bases at J, with 10 bases between. The CDR3 sequence is CASSPTGRNTQYF. CDR3 DNA sequence: TGTGCCAGCTCACCAACAGGTCGGAATACGCAGTATTTT.

The chain has TRBV30 and TRBJ1-3; TRBD1 agrees at 8 bases. The CDR3 consists of 14 residues. The germline CDR1 and CDR2 sequences are GTSNPN and SVGIG (reference sequence). V shed 5 bases, J shed 0 bases, and the junction held 3 bases outside the gene matches. The CDR3 reads CAWDRGSSGNTIYF. Here the CDR3 DNA reads TGTGCCTGGGACAGGGGTTCCTCTGGAAACACCATATATTTT.

The chain recombines TRBV2 with TRBJ1-5; 10 positions match TRBD1. The CDR3 is made up of 15 amino acids. Germline V CDR1 and CDR2: SNHLY, FYNNEI. V was clipped by 1 base and J by 6 bases; unmatched bases: 3. The chain's CDR3 is CASSEDWTGGQPQHF. CDR3 nucleotides: TGTGCCAGCAGTGAAGATTGGACAGGGGGTCAGCCCCAGCATTTT.

The chain couples TRBV3-1 (or the pseudogene TRBV3-2) to TRBJ1-1; no clear D. Trimming took 7 bases from V and 3 from J, leaving 21 bases between them. The CDR3 contains 16 residues. Germline V gene lookup returns CDR1 LGHDT and CDR2 YNNKEL (reference sequence). CDR3 coding DNA: TGTGCCAGCATCAAGGCCACGGGTGGGCAGGACACTGAAGCTTTCTTT. This gives the protein CASIKATGGQDTEAFF.

This clone appeared a single time. The chain carries TRBV2 and TRBJ2-1, with TRBD2 matching over 11 bases. Germline-derived CDR1 and CDR2 are SNHLY and FYNNEI. The CDR3 spans 16 residues. V trimming: 2 bases; J trimming: 6 bases; junction bases outside the gene matches: 6. In DNA form, the CDR3 reads TGTGCCAGCAGTGAAACGGTTAGCGGGGGGGCCAATGAGCAGTTCTTC. As protein: CASSETVSGGANEQFF.

This rearrangement joins TRBV3-1 (or the pseudogene TRBV3-2) to TRBJ2-7; D not resolved. The CDR3 extends over 14 amino acids. Trimming took off 0 bases at V and 2 bases at J, with 8 bases between the two ends. Germline CDR1 LGHDT, CDR2 YNNKEL (reference sequence). CDR3 in DNA: TGTGCCAGCAGCCAAGATTCCGAAACCTACGAGCAGTACTTC. Its translation: CASSQDSETYEQYF.

This chain connects TRBV5-4 to TRBJ1-2; the match to TRBD1 covers 7 bases. V dropped 1 base and J dropped 4; count of bases not matched to a gene: 7. The CDR3 is 15 residues long. Germline-derived CDR1 and CDR2 are SGHNT and YYREEE (reference sequence). CDR3: CASSLKGAPLYGYTF. DNA for the CDR3: TGTGCCAGCAGCTTGAAGGGGGCGCCTCTCTATGGCTACACCTTC.

The rearrangement joins TRBV2 to TRBJ1-4, with D hard to call. Germline CDR1 and CDR2: SNHLY and FYNNEI. V lost 7 bases, J lost 6 bases, and 21 bases lay in between. The CDR3 spans 16 residues. CDR3 bases: TGTGCCAGCACCAAAAACGGCCCCATGCCAGATGAAAAACTGTTTTTT. Translated: CASTKNGPMPDEKLFF.

The CDR3 loop reads CASSLSDRASEAFF. DNA for the CDR3: TGTGCCAGCAGCCTGTCGGACAGGGCGTCTGAAGCTTTCTTT. V is TRBV7-2 and J is TRBJ1-1; 8 nucleotides line up with TRBD1. CDR1 and CDR2 (germline): SGHTA, FQGNSA. Germline trimming cut 5 bases from V and 6 bases from J; bases unmatched to any gene: 8. The CDR3 totals 14 residues.

This chain uses TRBV4-1 with TRBJ1-4; D is uncertain. The CDR3 runs to 17 residues. Trimming took off 3 bases at V and 2 bases at J, with 16 bases between the two ends. From germline, CDR1 is MGHRA and CDR2 YSYEKL. This CDR3 reads CASSQRVLYLTNEKLFF. In DNA form, the CDR3 reads TGCGCCAGCAGCCAGAGAGTCCTTTATCTGACTAATGAAAAACTGTTTTTT.

V is TRBV7-9 and J is TRBJ2-6; D is perhaps TRBD2 (5 bases). CDR3 length: 16 residues. CDR1 and CDR2 from the germline V gene are SEHNR and FQNEAQ (reference sequence). The V and J ends lost 2 bases and 3 bases respectively, with 11 bases between them. CDR3 sequence (DNA): TGTGCCAGCAGCTTAATGGGGAGTGGTGGGGCCAACGTCCTGACTTTC. This translates into CASSLMGSGGANVLTF. Using reference TRBV7-9 and TRBJ2-6 for the parts outside the CDR3, the full variable domain is DTGVSQNPRHKITKRGQNVTFRCDPISEHNRLYWYRQTLGQGPEFLTYFQNEAQLEKSRLLSDRFSAERPKGSFSTLEIQRTEQGDSAMYLCASSLMGSGGANVLTFGAGSRLTVL.

The rearrangement joins TRBV7-2 to TRBJ2-3; possibly TRBD1 for D (6 bases). The CDR3 runs 13 residues. V was trimmed by 4 bases and J by 3 bases, leaving 8 bases between them. Germline assignment: CDR1 SGHTA and CDR2 FQGNSA. The CDR3 DNA sequence: TGTGCCAGCAGCTACAGGGTTACAGATACGCAGTATTTT. The encoded protein is CASSYRVTDTQYF.